A few counts support the clone carrying this T cell receptor beta chain. As yet, its antigen is unknown. This sample was taken from a study of glioma-infiltrating T cells. Using RNA template, CDR3s of TCR alpha and beta were amplified with iRepertoire arm-PCR. TCRdb recomputed calls from the multiplex PCR reads with MiXCR, one row per CDR3 protein. The sample yields some 40,000 distinct CDR3 sequences, about a fifth seen once. Broader study findings: Non-neoplastic patients had below-expected tissue-blood divergence, while all gliomas exceeded expectation.

The source of this sequence is a human donor with low-grade glioma or glioblastoma, undergoing nonglioma brain surgery, or in good health (not recorded which). The sample taken for sequencing was glioma tissue, nonneoplastic brain tissue, or PBMCs (not recorded which).

CDR3: CASSFSRTHTYEQYF. The CDR3 DNA sequence: TGTGCCAGCAGCTTCTCCAGGACACACACCTACGAGCAGTACTTC. The chain has TRBV7-9 and TRBJ2-7, with D possibly matching TRBD1 (5 bases). The CDR3 is made up of 15 amino acids. From germline, CDR1 is SEHNR and CDR2 FQNEAQ (reference sequence). Trimming stripped 3 bases from V and 2 bases from J, with 14 bases between.